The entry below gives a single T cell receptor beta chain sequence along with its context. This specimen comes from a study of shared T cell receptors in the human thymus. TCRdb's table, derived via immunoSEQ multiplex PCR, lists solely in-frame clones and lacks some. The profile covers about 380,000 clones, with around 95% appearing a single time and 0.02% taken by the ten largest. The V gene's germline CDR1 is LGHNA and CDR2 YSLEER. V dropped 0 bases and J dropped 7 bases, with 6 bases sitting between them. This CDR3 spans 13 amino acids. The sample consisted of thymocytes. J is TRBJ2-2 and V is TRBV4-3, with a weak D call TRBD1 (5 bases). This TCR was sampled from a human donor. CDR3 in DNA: TGCGCCAGCAGCCAAGAAGGGGACGGGGAGCTGTTTTTT. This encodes CASSQEGDGELFF.